The source of this T cell receptor beta chain is a study of shared clonotypes between healthy human individuals. Naive CD8 cells were CD45RO-negative, positively selected for CCR7, excluding terminally differentiated effector memory CD45RA+ cells. Profiling relied on immunoSEQ multiplex PCR, and the TCRdb table lists in-frame clones only, not all of them. The data show roughly 770,000 clones, with roughly 96% seen just once and around 0.25% held by the top ten. This CDR3 contains 15 residues. Germline-derived CDR1 and CDR2 are MNHEY and SMNVEV (reference sequence). Trimming cost V 4 bases and J 5 bases; bases outside gene matches: 2.

V usage is TRBV27 and J usage is TRBJ2-2; the match to TRBD2 covers 12 bases. Sequenced sample: naive CD8+ T cells sorted from blood. The TCR sequence derives from a man aged 25-45 years in good health. The CDR3 here is CASSWLAGGTGELFF. The CDR3, as DNA: TGTGCCAGCAGTTGGCTAGCGGGAGGGACCGGGGAGCTGTTTTTT.